The rows below give T cell receptor beta chains drawn from one sample of a study of Tregs in tolerant kidney transplant recipients. Produced via immunoSEQ multiplex PCR; TCRdb's table is partial and in-frame only. Of about 240,000 clones in the sample, about four fifths were seen once. The sequencing input was CD4+ T cells from blood. The receptor source for this set is a human donor in good health. Both conserved end residues are part of each CDR3. Each record gives: CDR3 length, D gene, clone size, J gene, V gene, CDR3 protein, CDR3 DNA. The D gene is left open where the match is weak. A row's size may be missing; if present it is once, few, many or a size class.

cdr3_length: 16
d_call: TRBD1
clone_size: .
j_call: TRBJ2-5
v_call: TRBV6-6
cdr3_aa: CASSFTDRAVQETQYF
cdr3_nt: TGTGCCAGCAGTTTCACGGACAGGGCGGTTCAAGAGACCCAGTACTTC

cdr3_length: 14
d_call: TRBD1
clone_size: once
j_call: TRBJ1-5
v_call: TRBV6-1
cdr3_aa: CAITDRGTDQPQHF
cdr3_nt: TGTGCCATAACCGACAGGGGGACGGATCAGCCCCAGCATTTT

cdr3_length: 15
d_call: .
clone_size: .
j_call: TRBJ2-1
v_call: TRBV9
cdr3_aa: CASSVAGTAYNEQFF
cdr3_nt: TGTGCCAGCAGCGTAGCAGGCACGGCCTACAATGAGCAGTTCTTC

cdr3_length: 15
d_call: TRBD1
clone_size: once
j_call: TRBJ1-3
v_call: TRBV5-6
cdr3_aa: CASSFRQGTGNTIYF
cdr3_nt: TGTGCCAGCAGCTTCCGACAGGGTACTGGAAACACCATATATTTT

cdr3_length: 15
d_call: TRBD2
clone_size: .
j_call: TRBJ2-1
v_call: TRBV5-4
cdr3_aa: CASSLGGGAYNEQFF
cdr3_nt: TGTGCCAGCAGCTTGGGCGGGGGGGCCTACAATGAGCAGTTCTTC

cdr3_length: 18
d_call: .
clone_size: .
j_call: TRBJ2-6
v_call: TRBV9
cdr3_aa: CASSVEVVLHSGANVLTF
cdr3_nt: TGTGCCAGCAGCGTAGAAGTGGTTCTTCACTCTGGGGCCAACGTCCTGACTTTC

cdr3_length: 17
d_call: TRBD1
clone_size: .
j_call: TRBJ2-7
v_call: TRBV7-9
cdr3_aa: CASSLDRGQGGDYEQYF
cdr3_nt: TGTGCCAGCAGCTTAGATCGGGGACAGGGAGGGGACTACGAGCAGTACTTC

cdr3_length: 12
d_call: .
clone_size: .
j_call: TRBJ1-1
v_call: TRBV7-2
cdr3_aa: CASSLVLFEAFF
cdr3_nt: TGTGCCAGCAGCTTAGTGTTGTTTGAAGCTTTCTTT

cdr3_length: 16
d_call: TRBD1
clone_size: .
j_call: TRBJ1-1
v_call: TRBV19
cdr3_aa: CASSPPYGQGNTEAFF
cdr3_nt: TGTGCCAGTAGTCCCCCCTATGGACAGGGGAACACTGAAGCTTTCTTT

cdr3_length: 16
d_call: .
clone_size: .
j_call: TRBJ2-2
v_call: TRBV19
cdr3_aa: CASRPRPGVITGELFF
cdr3_nt: TGTGCCAGTAGGCCCCGGCCAGGGGTAATCACCGGGGAGCTGTTTTTT

cdr3_length: 11
d_call: .
clone_size: .
j_call: TRBJ1-2
v_call: TRBV7-6
cdr3_aa: CASSDRYGYTF
cdr3_nt: TGTGCCAGCAGCGACAGATATGGCTACACCTTC

cdr3_length: 15
d_call: TRBD1
clone_size: .
j_call: TRBJ1-3
v_call: TRBV2
cdr3_aa: CASSEVRGYRNTIYF
cdr3_nt: TGTGCCAGCAGTGAAGTCAGGGGGTACAGAAACACCATATATTTT

cdr3_length: 18
d_call: TRBD1
clone_size: .
j_call: TRBJ2-5
v_call: TRBV6-1
cdr3_aa: CASSEALPGQGASETQYF
cdr3_nt: TGTGCCAGCAGTGAAGCGTTACCGGGACAGGGGGCGTCAGAGACCCAGTACTTC

cdr3_length: 13
d_call: .
clone_size: .
j_call: TRBJ1-6
v_call: TRBV10-1
cdr3_aa: CASSPGVNSPLHF
cdr3_nt: TGCGCCAGCAGTCCGGGCGTGAATTCACCCCTCCACTTT

cdr3_length: 14
d_call: TRBD2
clone_size: .
j_call: TRBJ2-1
v_call: TRBV6-6
cdr3_aa: CASRGTSTYNEQFF
cdr3_nt: TGTGCGAGCAGGGGGACTAGCACTTACAATGAGCAGTTCTTC

cdr3_length: 15
d_call: .
clone_size: .
j_call: TRBJ2-1
v_call: TRBV2
cdr3_aa: CASSDVGGSYNEQFF
cdr3_nt: TGTGCCAGCAGTGATGTCGGGGGCTCCTACAATGAGCAGTTCTTC

cdr3_length: 13
d_call: .
clone_size: .
j_call: TRBJ2-7
v_call: TRBV30
cdr3_aa: CAWSLDGSYEQYF
cdr3_nt: TGTGCCTGGAGTTTGGATGGGTCCTACGAGCAGTACTTC

cdr3_length: 15
d_call: TRBD1
clone_size: .
j_call: TRBJ1-3
v_call: TRBV18
cdr3_aa: CASSLRTGQGNTIYF
cdr3_nt: TGTGCCAGCTCACTTCGGACAGGGCAGGGAAACACCATATATTTT

cdr3_length: 14
d_call: .
clone_size: few
j_call: TRBJ1-5
v_call: TRBV6-1
cdr3_aa: CASSVVVGQQPQHF
cdr3_nt: TGTGCCAGCAGTGTGGTCGTGGGACAACAGCCCCAGCATTTT

cdr3_length: 12
d_call: .
clone_size: .
j_call: TRBJ1-4
v_call: TRBV7-9
cdr3_aa: CASSYSNEKLFF
cdr3_nt: TGTGCCAGCAGCTACAGTAATGAAAAACTGTTTTTT

cdr3_length: 16
d_call: .
clone_size: .
j_call: TRBJ2-3
v_call: TRBV5-1
cdr3_aa: CASSPEGAGATDTQYF
cdr3_nt: TGCGCCAGCAGCCCCGAGGGGGCGGGAGCCACAGATACGCAGTATTTT

cdr3_length: 14
d_call: TRBD2
clone_size: .
j_call: TRBJ2-1
v_call: TRBV6-5
cdr3_aa: CASIERGGRGEQFF
cdr3_nt: TGTGCCAGCATCGAGCGGGGGGGCCGAGGTGAGCAGTTCTTC

cdr3_length: 11
d_call: .
clone_size: .
j_call: TRBJ2-1
v_call: TRBV5-1
cdr3_aa: CASRVGGTRFF
cdr3_nt: TGCGCCAGCAGGGTGGGTGGGACGCGGTTCTTC

cdr3_length: 16
d_call: TRBD1
clone_size: .
j_call: TRBJ1-5
v_call: TRBV7-9
cdr3_aa: CASSLGGQGATQPQHF
cdr3_nt: TGTGCCAGCAGCTTAGGTGGTCAGGGGGCGACTCAGCCCCAGCATTTT

cdr3_length: 13
d_call: .
clone_size: .
j_call: TRBJ1-1
v_call: TRBV10-3
cdr3_aa: CAVRDLTGGEAFF
cdr3_nt: TGTGCCGTCAGGGACCTGACAGGCGGAGAAGCTTTCTTT

cdr3_length: 12
d_call: .
clone_size: .
j_call: TRBJ1-1
v_call: TRBV29-1
cdr3_aa: CSVAGGRAEAFF
cdr3_nt: TGCAGCGTTGCGGGGGGAAGGGCTGAAGCTTTCTTT

cdr3_length: 17
d_call: .
clone_size: .
j_call: TRBJ1-6
v_call: TRBV30
cdr3_aa: CASQPGDYLGYNSPLHF
cdr3_nt: TGTGCCTCTCAGCCGGGCGATTATTTGGGCTACAATTCACCCCTCCACTTT

cdr3_length: 15
d_call: TRBD1
clone_size: .
j_call: TRBJ1-2
v_call: TRBV9
cdr3_aa: CASSVRDRVDYGYTF
cdr3_nt: TGTGCCAGCAGCGTCCGGGACAGGGTTGACTATGGCTACACCTTC

cdr3_length: 21
d_call: TRBD2
clone_size: .
j_call: TRBJ2-1
v_call: TRBV4-1
cdr3_aa: CASSQGILTSGGAISNNEQFF
cdr3_nt: TGCGCCAGCAGCCAAGGTATCCTGACTAGCGGGGGGGCTATCAGTAACAATGAGCAGTTCTTC

cdr3_length: 14
d_call: TRBD1
clone_size: .
j_call: TRBJ1-3
v_call: TRBV11-3
cdr3_aa: CASSLRQGGNTIYF
cdr3_nt: TGTGCCAGCAGCCTGAGACAGGGGGGAAACACCATATATTTT

cdr3_length: 13
d_call: .
clone_size: .
j_call: TRBJ1-6
v_call: TRBV5-6
cdr3_aa: CASSFGRDSPLHF
cdr3_nt: TGTGCCAGCAGCTTTGGCAGGGATTCACCCCTCCACTTT

cdr3_length: 15
d_call: TRBD1
clone_size: .
j_call: TRBJ2-5
v_call: TRBV2
cdr3_aa: CASTGTGTYQETQYF
cdr3_nt: TGTGCCAGCACGGGGACAGGGACGTACCAAGAGACCCAGTACTTC

cdr3_length: 13
d_call: .
clone_size: .
j_call: TRBJ1-1
v_call: TRBV30
cdr3_aa: CAWSVYENTEAFF
cdr3_nt: TGTGCCTGGAGTGTATATGAGAACACTGAAGCTTTCTTT

cdr3_length: 12
d_call: .
clone_size: .
j_call: TRBJ2-1
v_call: TRBV7-3
cdr3_aa: CASSPGGSRQFF
cdr3_nt: TGTGCCAGCAGCCCCGGCGGATCTCGGCAGTTCTTC

cdr3_length: 16
d_call: TRBD1
clone_size: .
j_call: TRBJ2-4
v_call: TRBV19
cdr3_aa: CASSKKGQGAKNIQYF
cdr3_nt: TGTGCCAGTAGCAAAAAGGGACAGGGGGCCAAAAACATTCAGTACTTC

cdr3_length: 16
d_call: TRBD2
clone_size: .
j_call: TRBJ2-7
v_call: TRBV5-4
cdr3_aa: CASSFSGTRVSYEQYF
cdr3_nt: TGTGCCAGCAGCTTCTCCGGGACTAGAGTTTCCTACGAGCAGTACTTC

cdr3_length: 13
d_call: .
clone_size: once
j_call: TRBJ2-3
v_call: TRBV2
cdr3_aa: CASSGRHPDTQYF
cdr3_nt: TGTGCCAGCAGTGGCCGGCACCCAGATACGCAGTATTTT

cdr3_length: 16
d_call: TRBD1
clone_size: .
j_call: TRBJ2-2
v_call: TRBV5-1
cdr3_aa: CASTLWSGGNTGELFF
cdr3_nt: TGCGCCAGCACTCTGTGGTCAGGGGGGAACACCGGGGAGCTGTTTTTT

cdr3_length: 15
d_call: .
clone_size: .
j_call: TRBJ2-3
v_call: TRBV5-1
cdr3_aa: CASSPDASSTDTQYF
cdr3_nt: TGCGCCAGCAGCCCTGACGCATCTAGCACAGATACGCAGTATTTT

cdr3_length: 15
d_call: .
clone_size: .
j_call: TRBJ2-1
v_call: TRBV2
cdr3_aa: CASSVGLLFSNEQFF
cdr3_nt: TGTGCCAGCAGTGTCGGTCTGCTTTTTTCCAATGAGCAGTTCTTC

cdr3_length: 16
d_call: .
clone_size: .
j_call: TRBJ2-7
v_call: TRBV5-5
cdr3_aa: CASSSNPSTVPYEQYF
cdr3_nt: TGTGCCAGCAGCTCCAACCCTTCGACAGTACCCTACGAGCAGTACTTC

cdr3_length: 15
d_call: TRBD1
clone_size: .
j_call: TRBJ1-2
v_call: TRBV6-5
cdr3_aa: CVSRSPGTGGSGYTF
cdr3_nt: TGTGTCAGCAGGTCTCCGGGAACAGGGGGCTCTGGCTACACCTTC

cdr3_length: 15
d_call: .
clone_size: .
j_call: TRBJ1-2
v_call: TRBV19
cdr3_aa: CASSIVHTANYGYTF
cdr3_nt: TGTGCCAGTAGTATTGTTCATACCGCTAACTATGGCTACACCTTC

cdr3_length: 14
d_call: .
clone_size: .
j_call: TRBJ1-2
v_call: TRBV9
cdr3_aa: CASSVGDRAYGYTF
cdr3_nt: TGTGCCAGCAGCGTAGGGGATCGGGCCTATGGCTACACCTTC

cdr3_length: 13
d_call: .
clone_size: few
j_call: TRBJ2-3
v_call: TRBV14
cdr3_aa: CASSQGLGDTQYF
cdr3_nt: TGTGCCAGCAGCCAGGGGTTGGGGGATACGCAGTATTTT